The source of this T cell receptor beta chain is a study of identical twins. Study observations and caveats: The study found that models underestimated out-of-frame TCR alpha sharing in monozygotic twins. Excess low generation probability was seen in twin-shared out-of-frame alpha sequences. These conclusions were based on statistical analysis (cross-sectional, not following the same donors).

Unique molecular identifiers were present on the cDNA, which also gained a universal primer site by template switching. TCRdb called the 5' RACE reads again in MiXCR, with one record for every CDR3 protein. This sample yields roughly 150,000 distinct CDR3 sequences, of which 3% to 4.5% are seen a single time; 8.1% belongs to the top ten. Germline V CDR1 and CDR2: SEHNR, FQNEAQ (reference sequence). The CDR3 is 13 amino acids. V shed 8 bases and J 5 bases; nucleotides not matched to a gene: 8. This clonotype was counted ten times or more. Its antigen is unidentified. The source is a man aged 18 to 29 in good health. V is TRBV7-9 and J is TRBJ2-7; the match to TRBD1 covers 8 bases. The sequenced sample was memory T cells sorted from blood. The CDR3 spells CASLRQGAHEQYF. CDR3 in DNA: TGTGCCAGCTTGAGGCAGGGGGCTCACGAGCAGTACTTC.